This T cell receptor beta chain was identified during a study of early T cells in non-severe SARS-CoV-2 infection. Overall study context: Whole-blood bulk RNA, unsorted, was sequenced, and chains were unpaired. General observations from the study: The matching step, a VDJdb search, favored anti-spike CD8 responses and missed private and CD4 specificities.

The CDR3 spans 13 residues. The V gene end was trimmed by 8 bases and the J gene end by 4 bases; junction bases not matched to a gene: 8. In germline, CDR1 is LNHDA, CDR2 SQIVND (reference sequence). This clonotype was found many times. What it recognizes is unknown. Attachment of unique molecular identifiers to individual cDNA molecules was performed. TCRdb re-called the 5' RACE reads with MiXCR, one entry per CDR3 protein. The repertoire holds about 37,000 distinct CDR3 sequences, with 5.4% as singletons. Sequences were derived from whole blood, sampled at baseline. The chain links TRBV19 to TRBJ2-7, with TRBD1 matching 7 bases. This TCR was sampled from an adult who was a healthcare worker with PCR-confirmed SARS-CoV-2 infection or an uninfected control (not recorded which). CDR3 residues: CASGLGTVYEQYF. Here the CDR3 DNA reads TGTGCCAGTGGGCTCGGGACAGTTTACGAGCAGTACTTC.